The clone carrying this TCR beta chain was recorded at least ten times. Its antigen remains unknown. Breast cancer patients provided tissue from their axillary draining lymph nodes. This record comes from a study of breast tumors, draining lymph nodes, adjacent tissues. The germline gives CDR1 SGDLS, CDR2 YYNGEE. V lost 4 bases and J lost 4; bases outside the gene matches: 7. This CDR3 spans 14 amino acids. Findings and caveats of the study: Luminal-like breast cancer showed significantly higher tumor–nontumor repertoire similarity than basal-like.

TCRdb re-called the multiplex PCR reads through MiXCR, storing one row per CDR3 protein. This table holds approximately 100,000 distinct CDR3 sequences, approximately 28% found once. This sequence joins TRBV9 and TRBJ2-5; the match to TRBD1 covers 7 bases. The sequenced sample consisted of axillary lymph node tissue. The sequence derives from a female donor with breast cancer. Some clones in this sample may be carry-over from other donors' samples. CDR3 in DNA: TGTGCCAGCAGCTCCGGGACAGAGTTAGAGACCCAGTACTTC. Its translation is CASSSGTELETQYF.